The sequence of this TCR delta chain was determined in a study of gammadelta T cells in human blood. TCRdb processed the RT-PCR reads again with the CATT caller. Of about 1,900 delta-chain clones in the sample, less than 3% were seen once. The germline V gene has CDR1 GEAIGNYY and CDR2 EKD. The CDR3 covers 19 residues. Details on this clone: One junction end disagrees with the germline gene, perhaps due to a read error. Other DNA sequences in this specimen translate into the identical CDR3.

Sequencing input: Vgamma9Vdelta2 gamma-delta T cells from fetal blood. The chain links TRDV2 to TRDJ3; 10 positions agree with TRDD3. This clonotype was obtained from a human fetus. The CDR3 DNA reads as TGTGCGTGTGACAGGGTACTGGGGGATGCCTCCTGGGACACCCGACAGATGTTTTTC. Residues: CACDRVLGDASWDTRQMFF.